The 9 T cell receptor beta chains reported below all come from one sample, sequenced in a study of blood T cell repertoires in COVID-19. Repertoires were generated with immunoSEQ multiplex PCR, while TCRdb's copy carries only in-frame clones and drops some. The table records around 25,000 clones, 80% to 90% of them present only once. The material sequenced was peripheral blood. These receptors all come from a man aged 65 to 79 in a cohort sampled during active COVID-19.

The chain carries TRBV4-1 and TRBJ1-5, with D possibly TRBD1 on 6 matching bases. V shed 0 bases and J shed 6 bases, with 18 bases lying between them. The CDR3 has 17 amino acids. Germline CDR1 MGHRA, CDR2 YSYEKL. This chain's CDR3 is CASSQDPPTGRGQPQHF. CDR3 bases: TGCGCCAGCAGCCAAGATCCCCCGACAGGCAGGGGTCAGCCCCAGCATTTT.

The V gene is TRBV7-2, the J gene TRBJ1-2, with 8 nucleotides matching TRBD1. CDR3 length: 13 amino acids. The ends lost 5 bases at V and 4 bases at J; junction bases unmatched: 3. CDR1 and CDR2 from the germline V gene are SGHTA and FQGNSA. The CDR3 region has the DNA TGTGCCAGCAGCATGACAGGGGTCTATGGCTACACCTTC. Its translation: CASSMTGVYGYTF.

The rearrangement links TRBV13 to TRBJ2-7; no clear D. The CDR3 runs 12 residues. Looked up from germline, CDR1 is PRHDT and CDR2 is FYEKMQ (reference sequence). Trimming cost V 0 bases and J 4 bases, with 4 bases left between them. CDR3 DNA: TGTGCCAGCAGCTTAGGCCGTTACGAGCAGTACTTC. Amino acids: CASSLGRYEQYF.

The chain carries TRBV30 and TRBJ1-5; D is undetermined. Per germline, CDR1 GTSNPN and CDR2 SVGIG (reference sequence). The CDR3 spans 14 residues. V was pared by 0 bases and J by 4 bases, with 10 bases between. CDR3 sequence: CAWSVKQLNQPQHF. The DNA for the CDR3 is TGTGCCTGGAGTGTAAAACAGTTAAATCAGCCCCAGCATTTT. The variable domain in full, with the rest retrieved from reference TRBV30 and TRBJ1-5, is SQTIHQWPATLVQPVGSPLSLECTVEGTSNPNLYWYRQAAGRGLQLLFYSVGIGQISSEVPQNLSASRPQDRQFILSSKKLLLSDSGFYLCAWSVKQLNQPQHFGDGTRLSIL.

This CDR3 is CASYRGRGNEKLFF. The CDR3 nucleotides are TGTGCCTCCTATCGGGGGAGGGGCAATGAAAAACTGTTTTTT. The chain couples TRBV30 to TRBJ1-4, with a possible D match to TRBD1 (5 bases). Germline loops: CDR1 GTSNPN, CDR2 SVGIG (reference sequence). Trimming shortened V by 7 bases and J by 5 bases, and 17 bases separated the two germline ends. This CDR3 comprises 14 residues.

The rearrangement joins TRBV13 to TRBJ1-3; D not certain. The CDR3 runs to 12 residues. Trimming left V 2 bases short and J 3 bases short, with 2 bases between. The germline CDR1 and CDR2 sequences are PRHDT and FYEKMQ (reference sequence). CDR3 protein: CASSLYGNTIYF. The CDR3 bases are TGTGCCAGCAGCTTATATGGAAACACCATATATTTT.

V and J are TRBV10-3 and TRBJ1-5, with 10 positions matching TRBD1. Unmatched junction bases numbered 7, after V lost 6 bases and J lost 5 bases. This CDR3 has 15 residues. Germline V gene sequence: CDR1 ENHRY, CDR2 SYGVKD. The DNA of the CDR3 is TGTGCCATCAGCCGCGGGACAGGGGTCGATCAGCCCCAGCATTTT. Translating gives CAISRGTGVDQPQHF.

The chain uses TRBV18 and TRBJ2-3, with 9 bases lining up with TRBD2. CDR3 length: 14 amino acids. The junction had 0 bases not matched to a gene; V was cut back by 4 bases and J by 1 base. Per germline, CDR1 KGHSH and CDR2 LQKENI. The CDR3 nucleotides are TGTGCCAGCTCACGGACTAGCGGCACAGATACGCAGTATTTT. Translating it yields CASSRTSGTDTQYF. Looking up the rest from reference TRBV18 and TRBJ2-3 gives the full variable domain: NAGVMQNPRHLVRRRGQEARLRCSPMKGHSHVYWYRQLPEEGLKFMVYLQKENIIDESGMPKERFSAEFPKEGPSILRIQQVVRGDSAAYFCASSRTSGTDTQYFGPGTRLTVL.

The chain carries TRBV14 and TRBJ2-1; TRBD2 agrees at 10 bases. The germline CDR1 and CDR2 sequences are SGHDN and FVKESK. The CDR3 sequence is 17 residues long. J was trimmed by 6 bases and V by 0 bases; bases with no gene match: 8. The DNA for the CDR3 is TGTGCCAGCAGCCAAGATGGCTCACTAGCGGGACGCAATGAGCAGTTCTTC. This sequence encodes CASSQDGSLAGRNEQFF. The whole variable domain, remainder taken from reference TRBV14 and TRBJ2-1, is EAGVTQFPSHSVIEKGQTVTLRCDPISGHDNLYWYRRVMGKEIKFLLHFVKESKQDESGMPNNRFLAERTGGTYSTLKVQPAELEDSGVYFCASSQDGSLAGRNEQFFGPGTRLTVL.